This T cell receptor beta chain comes out of a study of T-cell reconstitution after alpha-beta-depleted transplantation in children. The TCRbeta library incorporated unique molecular identifiers. TCRdb independently ran MiXCR on the PCR reads; one entry per CDR3 protein. The data hold 200,000 to 250,000 distinct CDR3 sequences, with 8.2% observed a single time. This CDR3 contains 16 residues. Germline-derived CDR1 and CDR2 are KGHSH and LQKENI. Between the trimmed V and J ends, which lost 3 bases and 0 bases, there was a span of 11 bases. Sequenced material: PBMCs, mostly from graft donor cells, taken 180 days after TCRalphabeta/CD19-depleted stem cell transplant. V and J are TRBV18 and TRBJ1-4; TRBD1 is a possible D gene (6 bases). This receptor was taken from a male patient under 18 who had a stem cell transplant for acute lymphoblastic leukemia, so the T cells may come from the graft donor. The CDR3 bases are TGTGCCAGCTCACCCTTGGGGGGCTCAACTAATGAAAAACTGTTTTTT. Its protein product is CASSPLGGSTNEKLFF.